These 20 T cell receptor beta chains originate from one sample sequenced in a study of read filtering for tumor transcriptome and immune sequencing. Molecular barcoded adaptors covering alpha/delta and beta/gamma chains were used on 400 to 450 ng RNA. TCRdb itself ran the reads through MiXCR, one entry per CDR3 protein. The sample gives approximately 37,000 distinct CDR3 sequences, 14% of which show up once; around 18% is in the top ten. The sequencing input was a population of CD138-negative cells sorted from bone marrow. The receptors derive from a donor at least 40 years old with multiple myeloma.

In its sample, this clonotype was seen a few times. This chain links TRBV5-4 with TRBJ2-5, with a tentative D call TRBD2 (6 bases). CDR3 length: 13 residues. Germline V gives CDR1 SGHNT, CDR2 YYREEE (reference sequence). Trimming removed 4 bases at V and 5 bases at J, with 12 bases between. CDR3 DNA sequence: TGTGCCAGCAGCGTCGGGGGTTTGGAGACCCAGTACTTC. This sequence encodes CASSVGGLETQYF.

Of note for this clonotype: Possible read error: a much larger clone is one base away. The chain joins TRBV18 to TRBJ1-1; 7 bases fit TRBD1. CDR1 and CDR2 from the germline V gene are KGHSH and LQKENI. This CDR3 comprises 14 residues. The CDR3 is CASSPTGLDTESFF. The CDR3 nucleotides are TGTGCCAGCTCACCGACAGGGTTAGATACTGAATCTTTCTTT.

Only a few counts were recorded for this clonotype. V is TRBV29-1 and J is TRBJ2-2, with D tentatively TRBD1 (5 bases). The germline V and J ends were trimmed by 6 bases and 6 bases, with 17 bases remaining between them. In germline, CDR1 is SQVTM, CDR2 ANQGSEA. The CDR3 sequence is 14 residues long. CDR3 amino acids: CSVASNRIAGELFF. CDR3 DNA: TGCAGCGTCGCTAGTAACAGGATTGCCGGGGAGCTGTTTTTT.

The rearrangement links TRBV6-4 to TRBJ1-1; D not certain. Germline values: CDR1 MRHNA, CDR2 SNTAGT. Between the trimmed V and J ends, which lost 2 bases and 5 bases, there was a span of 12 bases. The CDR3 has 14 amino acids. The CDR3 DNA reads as TGTGCCAGCAGTGACGAGGGTAGTCCGACTGAAGCTTTCTTT. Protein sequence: CASSDEGSPTEAFF.

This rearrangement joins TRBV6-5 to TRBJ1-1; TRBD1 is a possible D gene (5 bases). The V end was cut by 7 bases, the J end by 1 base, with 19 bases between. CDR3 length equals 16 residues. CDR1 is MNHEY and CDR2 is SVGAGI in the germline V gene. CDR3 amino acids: CASTTYRGQGNTEAFF. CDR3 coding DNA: TGTGCCAGCACCACCTACCGCGGTCAGGGGAACACTGAAGCTTTCTTT.

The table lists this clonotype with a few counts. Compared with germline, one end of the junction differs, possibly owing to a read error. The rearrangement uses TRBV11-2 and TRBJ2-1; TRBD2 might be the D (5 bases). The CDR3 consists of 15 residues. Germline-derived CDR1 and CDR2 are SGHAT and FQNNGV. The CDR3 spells CASSSLGASYNGQLF. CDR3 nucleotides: TGTGCCAGCAGTTCACTAGGAGCCTCCTACAATGGGCAGCTCTTC.

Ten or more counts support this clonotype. The CDR3 sequence: CASTESMFSNTQYF. The CDR3 nucleotides read TGTGCCAGCACCGAGAGTATGTTTTCGAATACGCAGTATTTT. V usage is TRBV6-5 and J usage is TRBJ2-3; D gene ambiguous. This CDR3 comprises 14 residues. Trimming cost V 7 bases and J 7 bases, with 18 bases left between them. CDR1 and CDR2 (germline): MNHEY, SVGAGI.

DNA of the CDR3: TGTGCCAGCAGTTTAAGAGCAGAGTGGGGCAATGAGCAGTTCTTC. Translation: CASSLRAEWGNEQFF. The chain couples TRBV12-3 or TRBV12-4 to TRBJ2-1, with D uncertain. Trimming pared 2 bases from V and 6 bases from J, leaving 14 bases between. The CDR3 has 15 residues.

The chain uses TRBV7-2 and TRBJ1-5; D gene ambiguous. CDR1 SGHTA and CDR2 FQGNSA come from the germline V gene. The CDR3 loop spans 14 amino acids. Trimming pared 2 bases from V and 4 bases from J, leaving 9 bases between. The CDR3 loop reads CASSLSSGNQPQHF. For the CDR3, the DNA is TGTGCCAGCAGCTTATCTAGCGGAAATCAGCCCCAGCATTTT. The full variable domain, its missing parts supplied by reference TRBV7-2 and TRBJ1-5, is GAGVSQSPSNKVTEKGKDVELRCDPISGHTALYWYRQSLGQGLEFLIYFQGNSAPDKSGLPSDRFSAERTGGSVSTLTIQRTQQEDSAVYLCASSLSSGNQPQHFGDGTRLSIL.

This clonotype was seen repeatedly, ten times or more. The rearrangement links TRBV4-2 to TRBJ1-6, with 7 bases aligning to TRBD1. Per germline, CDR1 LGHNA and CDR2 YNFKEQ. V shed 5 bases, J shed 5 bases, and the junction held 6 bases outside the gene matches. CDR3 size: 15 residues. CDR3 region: CASSSRTGDNSPLHF. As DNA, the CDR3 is TGTGCCAGCAGCTCCCGGACAGGAGATAATTCACCCCTCCACTTT.

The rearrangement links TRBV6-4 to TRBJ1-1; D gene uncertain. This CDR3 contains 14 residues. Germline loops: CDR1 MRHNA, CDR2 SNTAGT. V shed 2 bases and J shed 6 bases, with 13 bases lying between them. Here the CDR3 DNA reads TGTGCCAGCAGTGACGAGTCGGGATCAGCTGAAGCTTTCTTT. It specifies CASSDESGSAEAFF.

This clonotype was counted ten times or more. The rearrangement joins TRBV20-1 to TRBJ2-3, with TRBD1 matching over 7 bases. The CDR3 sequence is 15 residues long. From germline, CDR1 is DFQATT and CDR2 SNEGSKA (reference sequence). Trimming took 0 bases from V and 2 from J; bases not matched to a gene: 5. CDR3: CSARDLTGNTDTQYF. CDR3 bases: TGCAGTGCTAGAGACCTGACAGGGAACACAGATACGCAGTATTTT.

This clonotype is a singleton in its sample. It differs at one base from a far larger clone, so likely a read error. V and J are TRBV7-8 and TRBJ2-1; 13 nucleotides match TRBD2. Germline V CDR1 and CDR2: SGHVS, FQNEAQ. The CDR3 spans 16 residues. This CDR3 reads CASSPWTSGGMDEQFF. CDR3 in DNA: TGTGCTAGCAGCCCGTGGACTAGCGGGGGTATGGATGAGCAGTTCTTC.

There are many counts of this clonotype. CDR3 nucleotides: TGCAGTGCTAGCGACTATGGCTACACCTTC. Protein: CSASDYGYTF. The chain joins TRBV20-1 to TRBJ1-2; D remains ambiguous. CDR1 and CDR2 (germline): DFQATT, SNEGSKA (reference sequence). The CDR3 runs to 10 residues. V was pared by 3 bases and J by 3 bases, with 2 bases between.

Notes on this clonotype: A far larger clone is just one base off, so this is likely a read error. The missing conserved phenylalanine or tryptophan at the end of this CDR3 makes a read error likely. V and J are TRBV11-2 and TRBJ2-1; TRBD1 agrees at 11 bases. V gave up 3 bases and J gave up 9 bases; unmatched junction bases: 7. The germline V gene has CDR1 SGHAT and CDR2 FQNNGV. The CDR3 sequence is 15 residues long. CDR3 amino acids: CASSFGQGAGGEQFL. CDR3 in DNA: TGTGCCAGCAGCTTCGGACAGGGGGCAGGTGGTGAGCAGTTCCTC.

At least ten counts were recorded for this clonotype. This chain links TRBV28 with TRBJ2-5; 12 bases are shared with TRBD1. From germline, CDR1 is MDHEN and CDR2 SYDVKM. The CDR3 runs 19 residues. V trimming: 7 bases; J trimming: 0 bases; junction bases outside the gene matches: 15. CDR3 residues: CASTGPGQGAQRYQETQYF. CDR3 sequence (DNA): TGTGCCAGCACCGGTCCGGGACAGGGGGCGCAGAGGTACCAAGAGACCCAGTACTTC.

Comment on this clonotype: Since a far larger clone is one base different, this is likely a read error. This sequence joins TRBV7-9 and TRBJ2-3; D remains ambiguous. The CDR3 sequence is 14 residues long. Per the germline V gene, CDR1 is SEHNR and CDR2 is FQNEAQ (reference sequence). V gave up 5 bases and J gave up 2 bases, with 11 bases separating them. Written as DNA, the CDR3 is TGTGCCAGCAGCATGTCTACCTCCACAGATACGCAGTATTTT. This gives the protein CASSMSTSTDTQYF. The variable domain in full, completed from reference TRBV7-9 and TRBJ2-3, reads DTGVSQNPRHKITKRGQNVTFRCDPISEHNRLYWYRQTLGQGPEFLTYFQNEAQLEKSRLLSDRFSAERPKGSFSTLEIQRTEQGDSAMYLCASSMSTSTDTQYFGPGTRLTVL.

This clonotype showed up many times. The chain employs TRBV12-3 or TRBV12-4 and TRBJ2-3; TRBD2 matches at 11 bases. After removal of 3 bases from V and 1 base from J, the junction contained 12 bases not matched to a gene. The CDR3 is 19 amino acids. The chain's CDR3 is CASSLASGGKGRGTDTQYF. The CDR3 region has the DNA TGTGCCAGCAGTTTGGCTAGCGGGGGGAAAGGGAGAGGCACAGATACGCAGTATTTT.

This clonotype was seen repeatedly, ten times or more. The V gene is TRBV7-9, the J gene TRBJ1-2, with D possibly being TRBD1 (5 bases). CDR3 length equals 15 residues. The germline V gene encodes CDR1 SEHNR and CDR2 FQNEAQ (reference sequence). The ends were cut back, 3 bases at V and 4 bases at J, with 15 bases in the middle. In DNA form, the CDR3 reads TGTGCCAGCAGCTTGGTCTCCGGGACGTTCTATGGCTACACCTTC. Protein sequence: CASSLVSGTFYGYTF.

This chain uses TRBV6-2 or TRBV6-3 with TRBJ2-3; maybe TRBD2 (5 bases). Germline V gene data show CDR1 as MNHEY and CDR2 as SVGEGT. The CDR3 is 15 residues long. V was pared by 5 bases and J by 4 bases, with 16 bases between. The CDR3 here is CASSPGGSAADTQYF. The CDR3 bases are TGTGCCAGCAGTCCCGGAGGTAGCGCAGCAGATACGCAGTATTTT.